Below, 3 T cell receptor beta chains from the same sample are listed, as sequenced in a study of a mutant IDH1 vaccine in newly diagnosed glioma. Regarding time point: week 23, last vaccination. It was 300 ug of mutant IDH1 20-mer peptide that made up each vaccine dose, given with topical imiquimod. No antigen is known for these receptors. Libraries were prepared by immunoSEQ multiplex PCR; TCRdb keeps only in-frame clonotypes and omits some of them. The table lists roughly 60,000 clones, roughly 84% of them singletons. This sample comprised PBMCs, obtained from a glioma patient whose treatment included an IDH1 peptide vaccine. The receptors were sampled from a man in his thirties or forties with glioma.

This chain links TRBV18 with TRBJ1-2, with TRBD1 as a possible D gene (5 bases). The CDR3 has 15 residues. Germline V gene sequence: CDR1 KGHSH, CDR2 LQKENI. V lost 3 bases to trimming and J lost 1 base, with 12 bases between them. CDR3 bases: TGTGCCAGCTCACCTCCGGGACGGATTAACTATGGCTACACCTTC. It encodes CASSPPGRINYGYTF.

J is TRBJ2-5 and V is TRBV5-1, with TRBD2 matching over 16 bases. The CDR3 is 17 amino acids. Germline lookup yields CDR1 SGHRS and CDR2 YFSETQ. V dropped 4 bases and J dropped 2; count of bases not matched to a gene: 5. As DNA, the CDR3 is TGCGCCAGCAGCCCGGGACTAGCGGGGGGGTTACAAGAGACCCAGTACTTC. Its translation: CASSPGLAGGLQETQYF.

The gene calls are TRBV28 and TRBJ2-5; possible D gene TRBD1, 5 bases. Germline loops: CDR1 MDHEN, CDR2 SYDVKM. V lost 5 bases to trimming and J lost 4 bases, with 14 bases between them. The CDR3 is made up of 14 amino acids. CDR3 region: CASSDPGLRETQYF. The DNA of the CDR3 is TGTGCCAGCAGTGACCCAGGGTTAAGAGAGACCCAGTACTTC. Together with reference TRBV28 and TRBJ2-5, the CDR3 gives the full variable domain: DVKVTQSSRYLVKRTGEKVFLECVQDMDHENMFWYRQDPGLGLRLIYFSYDVKMKEKGDIPEGYSVSREKKERFSLILESASTNQTSMYLCASSDPGLRETQYFGPGTRLLVL.